This entry lists 10 T cell receptor beta chains sequenced from one sample in a study of blood T cell repertoires in COVID-19. Repertoires were generated with immunoSEQ multiplex PCR, while TCRdb's copy carries only in-frame clones and drops some. The table has 80,000 or so clones, 86% seen once. Specimen: peripheral blood. These receptors were obtained from a human donor in a cohort sampled during active COVID-19.

A remark on this clone: The junction departs from germline at one end; a sequencing error may be responsible. The V gene is TRBV2, the J gene TRBJ1-1, with TRBD1 as a possible D gene (6 bases). The CDR3 runs to 13 residues. Looked up from germline, CDR1 is SNHLY and CDR2 is FYNNEI. DNA for the CDR3: TGTGCCAGCAGTGAAGGGGGGACACTTGGGCGAGTCTTT. This sequence encodes CASSEGGTLGRVF.

V is TRBV11-1 and J is TRBJ2-2; TRBD1 aligns across 8 bases. The V segment lost 7 bases and the J segment 7 bases; nucleotides outside the gene matches: 8. Germline V gene lookup returns CDR1 SGHAT and CDR2 FQDESV (reference sequence). This CDR3 is 14 amino acids long. CDR3 bases: TGTGCCAGCACCGCAGGGGGCAAGGGCGGGGAGCTGTTTTTT. This gives the protein CASTAGGKGGELFF.

The J gene is TRBJ2-1, the V gene TRBV20-1; 13 nucleotides align to TRBD2. The J segment lost 9 bases and the V segment lost 3 bases, leaving 8 bases of the junction unmatched. This CDR3 spans 15 amino acids. The germline CDR1 and CDR2 sequences are DFQATT and SNEGSKA (reference sequence). The CDR3, as DNA: TGCAGTGCTAGTCAAACTAGCGGGGGGGCGGGTGAGCAGTTCTTC. Translation: CSASQTSGGAGEQFF.

The V gene is TRBV5-1, the J gene TRBJ2-5, with 7 bases aligning to TRBD1. Germline values: CDR1 SGHRS, CDR2 YFSETQ. The J segment lost 5 bases and the V segment lost 4 bases, leaving 11 bases of the junction unmatched. CDR3 length equals 15 residues. CDR3 nucleotide sequence: TGCGCCAGCAGCGAAGAGACAGGGCTGTGGGAGACCCAGTACTTC. Translating it yields CASSEETGLWETQYF.

The rearrangement uses TRBV5-1 and TRBJ2-3; weak D call: TRBD1 (7 bases). The V end lost 2 bases, the J end lost 4 bases, and 17 bases lay between the germline ends. Germline CDR1 is SGHRS and CDR2 is YFSETQ. The CDR3 spans 16 residues. CDR3: CASSLGPGGFADTQYF. The CDR3 bases are TGCGCCAGCAGCTTAGGTCCAGGGGGGTTCGCAGATACGCAGTATTTT.

This clone has a handful of counts. This chain joins TRBV5-1 and TRBJ2-3; 9 bases map to TRBD2. CDR1 SGHRS and CDR2 YFSETQ come from the germline V gene. CDR3 size: 16 residues. V dropped 5 bases and J dropped 4; count of bases not matched to a gene: 11. The CDR3 region has the DNA TGCGCCAGCAGAAGTGGGCTAGCGGGATTGGCAGATACGCAGTATTTT. As protein: CASRSGLAGLADTQYF.

This clone came up a few times. J is TRBJ1-2 and V is TRBV4-2, with D unclear. The CDR3 covers 17 residues. Germline CDR1 reads LGHNA; CDR2 reads YNFKEQ. Trimming took 0 bases from V and 4 from J, leaving 18 bases between them. The CDR3 nucleotides are TGTGCCAGCAGCCAAGATTTTAGCCGGGGATTTTCCTATGGCTACACCTTC. Its translation is CASSQDFSRGFSYGYTF.

The chain carries TRBV5-6 and TRBJ2-5; D unresolved. The CDR3 extends over 14 amino acids. The germline V gene encodes CDR1 SGHDT and CDR2 YYEEEE. The ends were cut back, 0 bases at V and 4 bases at J, with 10 bases in the middle. The CDR3 DNA follows: TGTGCCAGCAGCTTGGTATCGGTCCGAGAGACCCAGTACTTC. Amino acids: CASSLVSVRETQYF.

The CDR3 sequence is CASSETRVNTGELFF. CDR3 nucleotide sequence: TGTGCCAGCAGTGAAACGCGCGTGAACACCGGGGAGCTGTTTTTT. The rearrangement links TRBV25-1 to TRBJ2-2; D uncertain. CDR3 length: 15 residues. The germline V and J ends were trimmed by 2 bases and 1 base, with 8 bases remaining between them. Germline CDR1 reads MGHDK; CDR2 reads SYGVNS.

The chain joins TRBV19 to TRBJ1-4; unclear D gene. Germline CDR1 reads LNHDA; CDR2 reads SQIVND (reference sequence). V was clipped by 3 bases and J by 0 bases, with 11 bases between them. This CDR3 comprises 16 residues. The CDR3 DNA sequence: TGTGCCAGTAGTATCCTCCCAGTCTCAACTAATGAAAAACTGTTTTTT. It codes for CASSILPVSTNEKLFF. Full variable domain (missing parts from reference TRBV19 and TRBJ1-4): DGGITQSPKYLFRKEGQNVTLSCEQNLNHDAMYWYRQDPGQGLRLIYYSQIVNDFQKGDIAEGYSVSREKKESFPLTVTSAQKNPTAFYLCASSILPVSTNEKLFFGSGTQLSVL.